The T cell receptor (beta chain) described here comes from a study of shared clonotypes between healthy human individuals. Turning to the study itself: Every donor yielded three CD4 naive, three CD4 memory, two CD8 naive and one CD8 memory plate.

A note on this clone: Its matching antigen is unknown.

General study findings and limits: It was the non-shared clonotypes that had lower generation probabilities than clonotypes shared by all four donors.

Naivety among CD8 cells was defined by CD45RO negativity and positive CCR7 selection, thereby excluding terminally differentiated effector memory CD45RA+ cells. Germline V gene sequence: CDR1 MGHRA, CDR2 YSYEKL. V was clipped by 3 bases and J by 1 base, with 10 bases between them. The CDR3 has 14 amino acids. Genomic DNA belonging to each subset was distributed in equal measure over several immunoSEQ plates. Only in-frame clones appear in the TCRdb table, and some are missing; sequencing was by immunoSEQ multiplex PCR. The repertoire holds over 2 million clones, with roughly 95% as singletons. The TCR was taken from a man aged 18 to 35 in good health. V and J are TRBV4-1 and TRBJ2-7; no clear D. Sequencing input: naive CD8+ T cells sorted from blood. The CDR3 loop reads CASSHRLHSYEQYF. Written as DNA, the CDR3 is TGCGCCAGCAGCCACCGGCTTCATTCCTACGAGCAGTACTTC.